This is a list of T cell receptor beta chains from one sample in a study of blood T cell repertoires in COVID-19. Generated by immunoSEQ multiplex PCR, the TCRdb table keeps only in-frame clones and is missing some. The sample consists of 300,000 to 350,000 clones, more than 80% of them appearing once. Material for sequencing was peripheral blood. The origin of the receptors is a woman aged 25 to 39 with COVID-19, enrolled during active disease. The CDR3 runs from the conserved cysteine through the conserved F or W. Fields, in order: V gene, J gene, clone size, D gene, CDR3 protein, CDR3 DNA. The D gene is left open where the match is weak. Clone size is given for some rows only: seen once, a few or many times, or a class if the clone is expanded.

>TRBV7-2|TRBJ2-4|NA|NA
CASSLAPRAPNIQYF
TGTGCCAGCAGCTTAGCACCTAGAGCTCCCAACATTCAGTACTTC
>TRBV6-4|TRBJ2-7|NA|TRBD1
CASSTPDREIYEQYF
TGTGCCAGCAGCACCCCGGACAGGGAGATCTACGAGCAGTACTTC
>TRBV28|TRBJ2-7|NA|TRBD1
CASSSWDRNEQYF
TGTGCCAGCAGTTCCTGGGACAGGAACGAGCAGTACTTC
>TRBV7-2|TRBJ1-5|NA|TRBD1
CASSLVGTGSGNQPQHF
TGTGCCAGCAGCTTAGTGGGGACAGGGAGTGGCAATCAGCCCCAGCATTTT
>TRBV18|TRBJ1-5|NA|NA
CASSPSSNQPQHF
TGTGCCAGCTCACCGAGTTCGAATCAGCCCCAGCATTTT
>TRBV18|TRBJ2-7|NA|NA
CASSPRPGPRGSYEQYF
TGTGCCAGCTCACCACGGCCAGGCCCCCGGGGATCCTACGAGCAGTACTTC
>TRBV6-5|TRBJ1-2|NA|NA
CASSPDRNYGYTF
TGTGCCAGTAGCCCGGACAGAAACTATGGCTACACCTTC
>TRBV2|TRBJ1-2|few|NA
CASCDSANYGYTF
TGTGCCAGCTGCGACAGCGCTAACTATGGCTACACCTTC
>TRBV19|TRBJ1-4|once|TRBD1
CASSIDTTRRGRGLFF
TGTGCCAGTAGTATAGATACGACTCGAAGGGGGCGCGGACTGTTTTTT
>TRBV9|TRBJ2-7|NA|NA
CASSVGLLSSYEQYF
TGTGCCAGCAGCGTAGGTCTCCTCAGCTCCTACGAGCAGTACTTC
>TRBV2|TRBJ2-1|NA|TRBD2
CASSVRIAGYNEQFF
TGTGCCAGCAGTGTTCGGATAGCGGGATACAATGAGCAGTTCTTC